Listed here is a single TCR beta chain. What this receptor recognizes is not known. Base qualities are not at hand, and no much larger clone is one base apart. The collaborating institutions used their own protocols to collect whole blood in K2EDTA tubes. For TCRbeta analysis, collaborators shipped samples as frozen whole blood, isolated PBMCs, or DNA extracted from either of those sample types. TCRbeta CDR3 regions were amplified from genomic DNA by means of the immunoSEQ Assay, a bias-controlled multiplex PCR. The published analysis was carried out like this. Within the assay, amplification of reference gene primers was used to estimate how many nucleated cells each sample contained. To quantify the absolute abundance of each unique TCRbeta CDR3 rearrangement, sequence reads were collapsed and filtered. Productive Simpson clonality was computed per sample as the square root of Simpson's diversity index over productive rearrangements. TCRdb retrieved this table from immuneACCESS and kept in-frame rearrangements only. Not all clones are present; in checked studies, unresolved V genes account for under half, and no reason is known for the remainder. The V and J calls and clone size were taken over from that table, and D and trimming were inferred from the DNA. Present in this sample are roughly 140,000 clones, 85% to 90% of which were seen just once. 11% of the sample lies in the top ten.

The sample comes from a study of blood T cell repertoires in COVID-19 (dated by TCRdb to between 2020 and 2021). Context from the whole study: Collaborator samples came from the United States, Italy and Spain and covered acute and convalescent phases of COVID-19. Where HLA class I and class II types were available, the types were taken from metadata supplied by the sample provider, not from assay-based typing. Deeply sampled blood TCRbeta repertoires from subjects exposed to, actively infected with, or recovered from COVID-19 were included in the dataset. The material from the prospective study consisted of cDNA or gDNA derived from T cells, B-cell-depleted T cells, or PBMCs. The samples were drawn from two sources: the first 160 participants of the ongoing ImmuneRACE study, and 1,000 to 1,500 subjects contributed by 6 global collaborators. A de-identified subject ID, COVID-19 status, age in years and sex were almost always included in the sample metadata. The repertoires were made available in a free public database intended to serve as a resource for research on the immune response to SARS-CoV-2.

Findings and caveats that apply to the study as a whole: The amount of clinical and demographic metadata varied by source and participant and was provided uncurated.

From the cysteine through the phenylalanine, the CDR3 covers 14 amino acids. CDR3 DNA is the only sequence kept; it has 42 bases, read in frame from the first base. The V end gives up 5 bases and the J end 4 bases, leaving 6 bases in the junction not matched to a gene. Based on the germline V gene (reference sequence), the CDR1 and CDR2 sequences are SGHNT and YYREEE. Sequencing was carried out using peripheral blood. The chain was built from TRBV5-4 and TRBJ1-2; a stretch of 9 junction bases matches TRBD1. The clonotype was recovered from a woman of 80 years or more with acute or convalescent COVID-19. Read as DNA, the sequence is TGTGCCAGCAGTCCGGGACAGGGCCTCTATGGCTACACCTTC. It encodes CASSPGQGLYGYTF.